This passage covers 7 T cell receptor beta chains from one sample sequenced in a study of T cells in Graves' hyperthyroidism and ophthalmopathy. It was RNA transcripts that yielded the amplified TCR beta CDR3 regions. The study used the HTBI primer set for a first-round RT-PCR of the TCR CDR3. MiXCR, applied by TCRdb to the multiplex PCR reads, yields one record per CDR3 protein. The sample carries a few hundred thousand distinct CDR3 sequences, 16% recorded once. The sequenced sample consisted of blood. The receptors shown here come from a woman between 40 and 50 years old with Graves' ophthalmopathy.

Ten or more counts support this clonotype. The chain is built from TRBV28 and TRBJ2-3, with D perhaps given as TRBD1 or TRBD2 (5 bases each). Germline V CDR1 and CDR2: MDHEN, SYDVKM. The V end was cut by 7 bases, the J end by 2 bases, with 16 bases between. The CDR3 length is 15 residues. Written as DNA, the CDR3 is TGTGCCAGCAAGGCTCGAGGGGTATCCACAGATACGCAGTATTTT. Protein product: CASKARGVSTDTQYF.

In this sample, this clonotype turned up many times. Written as DNA, the CDR3 is TGTGCCAGCAGTGCGCGTGCCAGTAATGAAAAACTGTTTTTT. Translation: CASSARASNEKLFF. This chain links TRBV2 with TRBJ1-4, with no clear D. This CDR3 has 14 amino acids. V was clipped by 4 bases and J by 4 bases, with 10 bases between them. Germline V gene lookup returns CDR1 SNHLY and CDR2 FYNNEI.

This clonotype turned up a few times. V is TRBV20-1 and J is TRBJ2-3, with D tentatively TRBD1 or TRBD2 (5 bases each). From germline, CDR1 is DFQATT and CDR2 SNEGSKA (reference sequence). The CDR3 contains 14 residues. V was cut by 5 bases and J by 2 bases, with 14 bases left in between. In DNA form, the CDR3 reads TGCAGTGCTCCAGGGACGCCACTCACAGATACGCAGTATTTT. Encoded protein: CSAPGTPLTDTQYF.

Comments on this clonotype: Germline and junction disagree at one end, which may indicate a read error. J is TRBJ1-1 and V is TRBV4-1; D gene unclear. Germline assignment: CDR1 MGHRA and CDR2 YSYEKL. This CDR3 region has 13 residues. CDR3 bases: TGTGCCGGCAGCCAAGAAATGGGCACTGAAGCTTTCTTT. Amino acids: CAGSQEMGTEAFF.

Many counts were recorded for this clonotype. The chain is built from TRBV11-2 and TRBJ1-3; the D gene is possibly TRBD1 (5 bases). The V gene's germline CDR1 is SGHAT and CDR2 FQNNGV. The CDR3 spans 17 residues. V was trimmed by 6 bases and J by 0 bases, leaving 18 bases between them. The CDR3 DNA reads as TGTGCCAGCAGACAGTGGGGCCGCGGAGTCTCTGGAAACACCATATATTTT. It encodes CASRQWGRGVSGNTIYF.

This clonotype was observed many times. The rearrangement links TRBV18 to TRBJ2-3; 10 positions match TRBD1. J lost 6 bases, V lost 1 base, and 7 bases had no gene match. This CDR3 is 16 amino acids long. Germline values: CDR1 KGHSH, CDR2 LQKENI. CDR3 residues: CASSPLAGTGDDTQYF. CDR3 sequence (DNA): TGTGCCAGCTCACCACTAGCCGGGACAGGGGACGATACGCAGTATTTT.

The rearrangement joins TRBV4-2 to TRBJ2-6; D might be TRBD1 (7 bases). The CDR3 has 19 amino acids. Trimming cost V 4 bases and J 0 bases, with 19 bases left between them. Looked up from germline, CDR1 is LGHNA and CDR2 is YNFKEQ. The CDR3 region is CASSPRDSRGASGANVLTF. The CDR3 coding sequence is TGTGCCAGCAGCCCCCGGGACAGTCGCGGGGCCTCTGGGGCCAACGTCCTGACTTTC.